The 9 T cell receptor beta chains below were found in one sample sequenced in a study of OX40 agonist ivuxolimab in advanced cancers. The library was made by the immunoSEQ multiplex PCR assay. This is the immuneACCESS table as TCRdb keeps it, with only in-frame sequences that have V and J called. A part of the clones is gone; compared with another copy, unresolved V genes explain less than half, and the rest is unexplained. The sample yields roughly 100,000 clones; about nine tenths were counted once. The leading ten clones occupy about 0.5% of the sample. The sequencing here drew on CD4+ or CD8+ T cells sorted from blood, taken in a trial of the OX40 agonist ivuxolimab. The origin of the receptors is an adult with an advanced solid tumor such as melanoma, head and neck, liver or kidney cancer.

The J gene is TRBJ2-2, the V gene TRBV6-5; the match to TRBD1 covers 7 bases. This CDR3 is 13 amino acids long. Germline lookup yields CDR1 MNHEY and CDR2 SVGAGI. V trimming: 8 bases; J trimming: 6 bases; junction bases outside the gene matches: 6. CDR3 sequence: CASREGGAGELFF. The CDR3 DNA is TGTGCCAGCCGAGAAGGGGGCGCCGGGGAGCTGTTTTTT.

The chain joins TRBV19 to TRBJ1-2; 9 bases are shared with TRBD1. Trimming took 4 bases from V and 3 from J; bases not matched to a gene: 3. This CDR3 has 14 amino acids. CDR1 LNHDA and CDR2 SQIVND come from the germline V gene (reference sequence). CDR3 in amino acids: CASSSTGGDYGYTF. CDR3 nucleotide sequence: TGTGCCAGTAGTAGCACAGGGGGCGACTATGGCTACACCTTC.

This clone has only one observation. The chain links TRBV6-5 to TRBJ1-1; unclear D gene. This CDR3 region has 15 residues. Trimming took 6 bases from V and 0 from J, leaving 14 bases between them. Germline CDR1 and CDR2: MNHEY and SVGAGI. CDR3 loop: CASSHQYSLNTEAFF. CDR3 nucleotides: TGTGCCAGCAGCCACCAGTACAGCTTGAACACTGAAGCTTTCTTT.

The chain uses TRBV7-9 and TRBJ2-1; a possible D gene is TRBD2 (6 bases). The CDR3 extends over 15 amino acids. V was pared by 5 bases and J by 0 bases, with 11 bases between. Looked up from germline, CDR1 is SEHNR and CDR2 is FQNEAQ (reference sequence). The CDR3 DNA reads as TGTGCCAGCAGCCCTGGGAGGAGCTCCTACAATGAGCAGTTCTTC. Translating gives CASSPGRSSYNEQFF.

The chain uses TRBV7-2 and TRBJ1-1, with unresolved D. Trimming took off 0 bases at V and 8 bases at J, with 4 bases between the two ends. The CDR3 totals 11 residues. The germline gives CDR1 SGHTA, CDR2 FQGNSA. The CDR3 here is CASSLAREAFF. CDR3 bases: TGTGCCAGCAGCTTAGCGAGGGAAGCTTTCTTT.

This clone was seen only once. The gene calls are TRBV18 and TRBJ2-7; no definite D call. Germline V gives CDR1 KGHSH, CDR2 LQKENI. The ends were cut back, 2 bases at V and 3 bases at J, with 11 bases in the middle. The CDR3 runs to 14 residues. The CDR3 DNA reads as TGTGCCAGCTCACCAGGGCAGCAGGACTACGAGCAGTACTTC. It codes for CASSPGQQDYEQYF.

The V gene is TRBV5-1, the J gene TRBJ1-2; 9 bases line up with TRBD1. CDR1 and CDR2 (germline): SGHRS, YFSETQ. The J segment lost 0 bases and the V segment lost 3 bases, leaving 6 bases of the junction unmatched. The length of the CDR3 is 16 residues. CDR3: CASSWGDRAANYGYTF. In nucleotides, the CDR3 is TGCGCCAGCAGCTGGGGGGACAGGGCGGCTAACTATGGCTACACCTTC. The complete variable domain, with remaining parts taken from reference TRBV5-1 and TRBJ1-2, reads KAGVTQTPRYLIKTRGQQVTLSCSPISGHRSVSWYQQTPGQGLQFLFEYFSETQRNKGNFPGRFSGRQFSNSRSEMNVSTLELGDSALYLCASSWGDRAANYGYTFGSGTRLTVV.

This clone was observed once. V usage is TRBV2 and J usage is TRBJ1-5, with 7 bases that match TRBD1. The CDR3 is 14 amino acids. Trimming cost V 6 bases and J 6 bases; bases outside gene matches: 8. Germline V CDR1 and CDR2: SNHLY, FYNNEI. The CDR3 DNA reads TGTGCCAGCAGGAACAGGGGCGGCGGTCAGCCCCAGCATTTT. Translated: CASRNRGGGQPQHF.

The chain uses TRBV7-2 and TRBJ1-1; no firm D call. Germline CDR1 and CDR2: SGHTA and FQGNSA. V dropped 2 bases and J dropped 11 bases, with 18 bases sitting between them. The CDR3 runs 14 residues. The CDR3 sequence: CASSLRSEPKSAFF. CDR3 in DNA: TGTGCCAGCAGCTTACGGTCGGAGCCCAAGAGCGCTTTCTTT.